This T cell receptor beta chain derives from a study of OX40 agonist ivuxolimab in advanced cancers. Overall study context: Eligibility admitted prior anti-PD-1, anti-PD-L1 or anti-CTLA-4 therapy; 35% to 40% had some.

Turning to this clone: Its antigen is as yet unknown.

Per germline, CDR1 SGHRS and CDR2 YFSETQ. The CDR3 spans 15 residues. V dropped 4 bases and J dropped 0 bases, with 11 bases sitting between them. Overall study results and limits: Dosing at 0.1 to 3.0 mg/kg was accompanied by clonal expansion of CD4+ and CD8+ blood T cells by week 6.

Libraries were prepared by immunoSEQ multiplex PCR; TCRdb keeps only in-frame clonotypes and omits some of them. Of tens of thousands of clones listed, 70% to 80% are singletons. The chain uses TRBV5-1 and TRBJ1-3; a possible D gene is TRBD1 (6 bases). This receptor was obtained from an adult with an advanced solid tumor such as melanoma, head and neck, liver or kidney cancer. The sample was CD4+ or CD8+ T cells sorted from blood, taken in a trial of the OX40 agonist ivuxolimab. DNA for the CDR3: TGCGCCAGCAGCACAGGGCTTAGCTCTGGAAACACCATATATTTT. Its translation is CASSTGLSSGNTIYF.